Below are 18 T cell receptor beta chains sequenced from a single sample in a study of shared clonotypes between healthy human individuals. TCRdb's copy holds only in-frame clones and misses some; the assay was immunoSEQ multiplex PCR. The sample contains 2 million to 2.5 million clones, around 93% of which appear only once. Sequencing was performed on naive CD4+ T cells from PBMCs. Described subset: CD45RA+ positively selected. These receptors were obtained from a man aged 18 to 30 in good health. Some clones in this sample may be carry-over from other donors' samples.

V gene TRBV4-3 combines with J gene TRBJ2-1, with 7 bases lining up with TRBD2. The ends lost 2 bases at V and 4 bases at J; junction bases unmatched: 11. This CDR3 is built from 17 residues. Germline CDR1 reads LGHNA; CDR2 reads YSLEER. CDR3 amino acids: CASSQRLLAETYNEQFF. Written as DNA, the CDR3 is TGCGCCAGCAGCCAACGGCTTCTAGCGGAGACTTACAATGAGCAGTTCTTC.

The genes are TRBV11-2 and TRBJ2-7; no clear D. V was clipped by 1 base and J by 4 bases, with 5 bases between them. This CDR3 has 12 residues. Germline V gives CDR1 SGHAT, CDR2 FQNNGV. The CDR3 loop is CASSLARYEQYF. In nucleotides, the CDR3 is TGTGCCAGCAGCTTAGCTCGATACGAGCAGTACTTC.

The CDR3, as DNA: TGCGCCAGCAGCCACAACGGACAGGGCGGCTATGGCTACACCTTC. This encodes CASSHNGQGGYGYTF. V is TRBV4-1 and J is TRBJ1-2; 8 nucleotides align to TRBD1. Trimming removed 3 bases from V and 4 bases from J; junction bases left unmatched: 7. The CDR3 consists of 15 residues. Germline V gene data show CDR1 as MGHRA and CDR2 as YSYEKL.

The chain uses TRBV28 and TRBJ2-1; the match to TRBD2 covers 7 bases. The CDR3 spans 19 residues. The germline gives CDR1 MDHEN, CDR2 SYDVKM. With 4 bases clipped from V and 0 bases from J, the junction kept 15 bases outside the gene matches. DNA of the CDR3: TGTGCCAGCAGTTCTTCCCCCGTGCTAGCGGTTAGCTCCTACAATGAGCAGTTCTTC. This encodes CASSSSPVLAVSSYNEQFF.

V usage is TRBV14 and J usage is TRBJ1-2, with D maybe TRBD1 (5 bases). The length of the CDR3 is 13 residues. Per the germline V gene, CDR1 is SGHDN and CDR2 is FVKESK. V shed 6 bases and J shed 6 bases, with 14 bases lying between them. The CDR3 loop reads CASRIPGGNGYTF. The DNA for the CDR3 is TGTGCCAGCAGGATCCCTGGGGGAAATGGCTACACCTTC.

This chain joins TRBV7-9 and TRBJ2-2, with 8 bases aligning to TRBD2. The V gene's germline CDR1 is SEHNR and CDR2 FQNEAQ (reference sequence). With 5 bases clipped from V and 1 base from J, the junction kept 6 bases outside the gene matches. The CDR3 contains 16 residues. The CDR3 spells CASSPETSENTGELFF. CDR3 nucleotides: TGTGCCAGCAGCCCTGAGACTAGCGAGAACACCGGGGAGCTGTTTTTT.

CDR3 residues: CASSLVVAGYNEQFF. The DNA of the CDR3 is TGTGCCAGCAGCTTAGTGGTAGCGGGGTACAATGAGCAGTTCTTC. V is TRBV7-2 and J is TRBJ2-1, with 8 bases identical to TRBD2. CDR1 and CDR2 from the germline V gene are SGHTA and FQGNSA. Germline trimming cut 1 base from V and 4 bases from J; bases unmatched to any gene: 3. This CDR3 is 15 amino acids long.

J is TRBJ2-7 and V is TRBV4-2; D gene unclear. CDR1 and CDR2 from the germline V gene are LGHNA and YNFKEQ. The CDR3 has 13 amino acids. V lost 0 bases, J lost 8 bases, and 11 bases lay in between. The CDR3 loop reads CASSQDFGQKQYF. CDR3 bases: TGTGCCAGCAGCCAAGATTTTGGGCAAAAGCAGTACTTC.

The chain recombines TRBV27 with TRBJ1-5; TRBD1 agrees at 7 bases. Germline V CDR1 and CDR2: MNHEY, SMNVEV (reference sequence). Losses at the gene ends were 4 bases for V and 4 bases for J; bases not matched to a gene: 7. The CDR3 is 15 amino acids. Here the CDR3 reads CASSSADRTNQPQHF. The CDR3 region has the DNA TGTGCCAGCAGTTCCGCGGACAGGACAAATCAGCCCCAGCATTTT.

This clone was observed once. The chain links TRBV18 to TRBJ2-7; a possible D gene is TRBD2 (7 bases). Looked up from germline, CDR1 is KGHSH and CDR2 is LQKENI. The CDR3 runs 15 residues. With 8 bases removed from V and 4 bases from J, the gap between germline ends came to 21 bases. In DNA, the CDR3 is TGTGCCAGCACCCCACAGGGAGGGGGGGCGTACGAGCAGTACTTC. Translation gives CASTPQGGGAYEQYF. Combining the CDR3 with reference TRBV18 and TRBJ2-7 gives the whole variable domain NAGVMQNPRHLVRRRGQEARLRCSPMKGHSHVYWYRQLPEEGLKFMVYLQKENIIDESGMPKERFSAEFPKEGPSILRIQQVVRGDSAAYFCASTPQGGGAYEQYFGPGTRLTVT.

The V gene is TRBV5-8, the J gene TRBJ2-1, with D perhaps matching TRBD2 (5 bases). Germline V lookup: CDR1 SGHTS, CDR2 YDEGEE. The V end lost 2 bases, the J end lost 5 bases, and 14 bases lay between the germline ends. CDR3 length: 15 residues. Here the CDR3 reads CASSFLSGVDNEQFF. The CDR3 DNA follows: TGTGCCAGCAGCTTCCTGTCCGGGGTGGACAATGAGCAGTTCTTC. Full variable domain (remainder filled in from reference TRBV5-8 and TRBJ2-1): EAGVTQSPTHLIKTRGQQATLRCSPISGHTSVYWYQQALGLGLQFLLWYDEGEERNRGNFPPRFSGRQFPNYSSELNVNALELEDSALYLCASSFLSGVDNEQFFGPGTRLTVL.

The chain carries TRBV11-2 and TRBJ1-2, with TRBD1 matching 9 bases. The length of the CDR3 is 14 residues. CDR1 is SGHAT, CDR2 FQNNGV, per germline. After removal of 1 base from V and 7 bases from J, the junction contained 4 bases not matched to a gene. The CDR3 sequence: CASSLGTGAAGYTF. DNA of the CDR3: TGTGCCAGCAGCTTAGGGACAGGGGCTGCTGGCTACACCTTC. Complete variable domain (other parts from reference TRBV11-2 and TRBJ1-2): EAGVAQSPRYKIIEKRQSVAFWCNPISGHATLYWYQQILGQGPKLLIQFQNNGVVDDSQLPKDRFSAERLKGVDSTLKIQPAKLEDSAVYLCASSLGTGAAGYTFGSGTRLTVV.

The chain employs TRBV5-1 and TRBJ2-7, with D perhaps matching TRBD2 (6 bases). The germline V and J ends were trimmed by 5 bases and 2 bases, with 14 bases remaining between them. From germline, CDR1 is SGHRS and CDR2 YFSETQ. This CDR3 spans 14 amino acids. The CDR3 region is CASRLLAGPYEQYF. The CDR3 region has the DNA TGCGCCAGCAGGCTGTTGGCGGGACCCTACGAGCAGTACTTC.

The chain carries TRBV4-3 and TRBJ2-3, with D possibly being TRBD2 (6 bases). The length of the CDR3 is 14 residues. Germline V gives CDR1 LGHNA, CDR2 YSLEER. V dropped 0 bases and J dropped 6 bases, with 10 bases sitting between them. For the CDR3, the DNA is TGCGCCAGCAGCCAAGATTCCAGCGGGGATACGCAGTATTTT. Translated: CASSQDSSGDTQYF.

The chain has TRBV5-4 and TRBJ1-3, with a possible D match to TRBD1 (6 bases). Germline V gene data show CDR1 as SGHNT and CDR2 as YYREEE (reference sequence). CDR3 length: 18 residues. Between the trimmed V and J ends, which lost 1 base and 4 bases, there was a span of 21 bases. The CDR3 coding sequence is TGTGCCAGCAGCTTGAGCGGGGGCAGGGTACTATCAGGAAACACCATATATTTT. This codes for CASSLSGGRVLSGNTIYF.

The genes are TRBV5-4 and TRBJ1-1, with 7 nucleotides matching TRBD1. V lost 4 bases to trimming and J lost 4 bases; unmatched junction nucleotides: 13. The V gene's germline CDR1 is SGHNT and CDR2 YYREEE (reference sequence). This CDR3 spans 16 amino acids. CDR3 bases: TGTGCCAGCAGCCCCTCTCCAGGGGGTGTGAGCACTGAAGCTTTCTTT. This translates into CASSPSPGGVSTEAFF. Looking up the rest from reference TRBV5-4 and TRBJ1-1 gives the full variable domain: ETGVTQSPTHLIKTRGQQVTLRCSSQSGHNTVSWYQQALGQGPQFIFQYYREEENGRGNFPPRFSGLQFPNYSSELNVNALELDDSALYLCASSPSPGGVSTEAFFGQGTRLTVV.

The J gene is TRBJ2-2, the V gene TRBV2, with a possible D match to TRBD2 (5 bases). The CDR3 contains 15 residues. V lost 0 bases, J lost 4 bases, and 9 bases lay in between. Germline values: CDR1 SNHLY, CDR2 FYNNEI. This CDR3 reads CASSEASGSTGELFF. The CDR3 DNA reads TGTGCCAGCAGTGAAGCCAGCGGTAGCACCGGGGAGCTGTTTTTT.

The chain has TRBV7-8 and TRBJ2-2; no firm D call. V shed 5 bases and J shed 3 bases, with 13 bases lying between them. This CDR3 region has 15 residues. Germline V gene lookup returns CDR1 SGHVS and CDR2 FQNEAQ. CDR3 coding DNA: TGTGCCAGCAGCCCCGGGTTGGGGTACACCGGGGAGCTGTTTTTT. It yields the protein CASSPGLGYTGELFF. Based on the CDR3 plus reference TRBV7-8 and TRBJ2-2, the full variable domain is GAGVSQSPRYKVAKRGQDVALRCDPISGHVSLFWYQQALGQGPEFLTYFQNEAQLDKSGLPSDRFFAERPEGSVSTLKIQRTQQEDSAVYLCASSPGLGYTGELFFGEGSRLTVL.